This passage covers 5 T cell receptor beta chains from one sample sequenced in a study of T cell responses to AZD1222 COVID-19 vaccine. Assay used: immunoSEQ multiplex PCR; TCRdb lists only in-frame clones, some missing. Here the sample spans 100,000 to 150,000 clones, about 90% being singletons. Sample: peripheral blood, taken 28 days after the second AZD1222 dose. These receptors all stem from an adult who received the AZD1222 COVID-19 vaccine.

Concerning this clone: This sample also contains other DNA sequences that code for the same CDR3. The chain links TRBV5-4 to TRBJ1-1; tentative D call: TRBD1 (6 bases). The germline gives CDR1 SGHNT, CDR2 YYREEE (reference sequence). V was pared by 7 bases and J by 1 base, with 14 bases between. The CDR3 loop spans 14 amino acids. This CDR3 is CASSLDRTNTEAFF. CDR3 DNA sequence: TGTGCCAGCTCACTGGACAGAACGAACACTGAAGCTTTCTTT.

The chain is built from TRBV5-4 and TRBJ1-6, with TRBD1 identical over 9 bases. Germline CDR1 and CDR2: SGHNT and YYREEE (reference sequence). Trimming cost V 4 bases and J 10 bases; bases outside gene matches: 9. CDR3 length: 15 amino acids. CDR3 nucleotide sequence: TGTGCCAGCAGCGCCCGGGACAGGGTCGGCTCACCCCTCCACTTT. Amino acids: CASSARDRVGSPLHF.

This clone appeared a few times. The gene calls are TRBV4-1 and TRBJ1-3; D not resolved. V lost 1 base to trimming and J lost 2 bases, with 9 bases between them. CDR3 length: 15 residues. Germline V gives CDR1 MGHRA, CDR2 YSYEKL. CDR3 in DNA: TGCGCCAGCAGCCAAGCCGGGGTTGCTGGAAACACCATATATTTT. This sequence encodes CASSQAGVAGNTIYF.

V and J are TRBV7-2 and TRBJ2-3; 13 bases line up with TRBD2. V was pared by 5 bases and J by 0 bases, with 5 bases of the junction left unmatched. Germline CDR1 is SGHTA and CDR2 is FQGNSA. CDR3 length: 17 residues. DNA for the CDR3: TGTGCCAGCAGCCAGGGACTAGCGGGGTCTAGCACAGATACGCAGTATTTT. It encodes CASSQGLAGSSTDTQYF.

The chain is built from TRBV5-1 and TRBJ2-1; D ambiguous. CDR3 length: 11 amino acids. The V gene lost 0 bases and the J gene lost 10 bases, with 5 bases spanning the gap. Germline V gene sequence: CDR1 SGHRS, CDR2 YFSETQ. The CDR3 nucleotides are TGCGCCAGCAGCTTGGCCGTAGAGCAGTTCTTC. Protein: CASSLAVEQFF.